Below, 2 T cell receptor beta chains from the same sample are listed, as sequenced in a study of OX40 agonist ivuxolimab in advanced cancers. Library construction relied on the immunoSEQ multiplex PCR assay. As stored in TCRdb, this immuneACCESS dataset retains in-frame rearrangements with V and J assigned. A fraction of the clones does not appear; measured against another copy, unresolved V genes explain less than half of the discrepancy, and the remainder lacks a known reason. This sample lists under 8,000 clones; roughly 90% were detected once. The top ten clones comprise about 1.9% of the sample. Specimen: CD4+ or CD8+ T cells sorted from blood, collected in a trial of the OX40 agonist ivuxolimab. These receptors all stem from an adult with an advanced solid tumor such as melanoma, head and neck, liver or kidney cancer.

This clone was detected only a few times. The rearrangement links TRBV27 to TRBJ1-1; D is uncertain. The length of the CDR3 is 13 residues. Trimming pared 10 bases from V and 4 bases from J, leaving 16 bases between. Germline V gives CDR1 MNHEY, CDR2 SMNVEV (reference sequence). Here the CDR3 reads CATAPRPGTEAFF. The DNA for the CDR3 is TGTGCCACCGCCCCCCGGCCGGGCACTGAAGCTTTCTTT.

To note about this clone: This specimen includes other DNA sequences encoding the same CDR3. V usage is TRBV4-1 and J usage is TRBJ2-7; TRBD2 matches at 11 bases. The germline gives CDR1 MGHRA, CDR2 YSYEKL. The CDR3 is made up of 16 amino acids. After removal of 1 base from V and 5 bases from J, the junction contained 7 bases not matched to a gene. The CDR3 protein is CASSQGGLAGGHEQYF. The DNA of the CDR3 is TGCGCCAGCAGCCAAGGGGGTCTAGCGGGGGGCCACGAGCAGTACTTC.